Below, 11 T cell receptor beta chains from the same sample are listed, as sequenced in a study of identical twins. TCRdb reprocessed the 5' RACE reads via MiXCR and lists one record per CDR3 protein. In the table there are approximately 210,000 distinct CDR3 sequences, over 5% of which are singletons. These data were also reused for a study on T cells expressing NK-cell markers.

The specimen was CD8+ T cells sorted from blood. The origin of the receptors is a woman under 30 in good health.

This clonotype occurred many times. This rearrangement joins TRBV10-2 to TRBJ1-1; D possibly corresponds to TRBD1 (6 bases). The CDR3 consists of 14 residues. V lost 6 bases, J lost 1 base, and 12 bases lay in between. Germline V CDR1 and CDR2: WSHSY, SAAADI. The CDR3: CASRTGSTNTEAFF. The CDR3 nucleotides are TGCGCCAGCAGGACAGGCAGTACGAACACTGAAGCTTTCTTT.

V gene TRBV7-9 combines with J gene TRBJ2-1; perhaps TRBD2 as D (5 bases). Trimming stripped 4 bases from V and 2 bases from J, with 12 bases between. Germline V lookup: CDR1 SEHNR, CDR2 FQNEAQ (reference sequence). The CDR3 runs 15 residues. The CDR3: CASSSPEGTYNEQFF. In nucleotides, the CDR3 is TGTGCCAGCAGCTCCCCAGAGGGAACCTACAATGAGCAGTTCTTC.

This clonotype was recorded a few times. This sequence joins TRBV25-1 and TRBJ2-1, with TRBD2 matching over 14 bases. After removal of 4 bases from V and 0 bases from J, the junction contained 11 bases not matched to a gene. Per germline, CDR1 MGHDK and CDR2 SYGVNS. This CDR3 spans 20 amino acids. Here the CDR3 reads CASSVTPGLAGASSYNEQFF. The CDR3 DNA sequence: TGTGCCAGCAGTGTGACACCGGGACTAGCGGGGGCGAGCTCCTACAATGAGCAGTTCTTC.

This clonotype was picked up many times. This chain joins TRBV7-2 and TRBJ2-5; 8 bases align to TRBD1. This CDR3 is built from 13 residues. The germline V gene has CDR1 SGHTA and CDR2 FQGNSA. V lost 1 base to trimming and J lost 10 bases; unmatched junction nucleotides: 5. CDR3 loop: CASSLVSGGDQYF. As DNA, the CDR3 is TGTGCCAGCAGCTTAGTCTCAGGGGGCGACCAGTACTTC. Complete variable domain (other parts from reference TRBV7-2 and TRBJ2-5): GAGVSQSPSNKVTEKGKDVELRCDPISGHTALYWYRQSLGQGLEFLIYFQGNSAPDKSGLPSDRFSAERTGGSVSTLTIQRTQQEDSAVYLCASSLVSGGDQYFGPGTRLLVL.

In nucleotides, the CDR3 is TGTGCCAGCAGTTCTCAAGACTGGCGGGAGCTGTTTTTT. Translating it yields CASSSQDWRELFF. The rearrangement joins TRBV6-5 to TRBJ2-2; D uncertain. The CDR3 totals 13 residues. Germline values: CDR1 MNHEY, CDR2 SVGAGI. V dropped 4 bases and J dropped 9 bases, with 12 bases sitting between them.

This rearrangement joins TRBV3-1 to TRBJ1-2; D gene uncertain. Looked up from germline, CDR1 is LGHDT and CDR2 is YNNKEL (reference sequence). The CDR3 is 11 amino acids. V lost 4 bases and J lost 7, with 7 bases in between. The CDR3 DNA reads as TGTGCCAGCAGCCGATTCAGTGGCTACACCTTC. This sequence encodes CASSRFSGYTF.

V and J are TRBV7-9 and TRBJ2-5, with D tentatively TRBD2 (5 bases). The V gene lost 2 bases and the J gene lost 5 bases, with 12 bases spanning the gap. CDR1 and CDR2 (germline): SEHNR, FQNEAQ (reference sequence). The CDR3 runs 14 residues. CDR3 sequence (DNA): TGTGCCAGCAGCTTATCGGGATCCCGCGAGACCCAGTACTTC. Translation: CASSLSGSRETQYF.

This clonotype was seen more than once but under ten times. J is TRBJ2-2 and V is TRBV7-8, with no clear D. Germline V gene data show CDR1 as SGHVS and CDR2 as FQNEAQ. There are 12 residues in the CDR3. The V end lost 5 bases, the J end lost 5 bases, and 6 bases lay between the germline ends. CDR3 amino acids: CASSDVTGELFF. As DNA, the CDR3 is TGTGCCAGCAGCGACGTAACCGGGGAGCTGTTTTTT.

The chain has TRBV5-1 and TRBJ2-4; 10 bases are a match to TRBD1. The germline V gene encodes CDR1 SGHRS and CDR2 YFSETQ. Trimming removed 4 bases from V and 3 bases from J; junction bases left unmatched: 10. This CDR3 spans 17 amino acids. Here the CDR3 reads CASSGPGTGEDKNIQYF. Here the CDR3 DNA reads TGCGCCAGCAGCGGTCCCGGGACAGGGGAGGACAAAAACATTCAGTACTTC.

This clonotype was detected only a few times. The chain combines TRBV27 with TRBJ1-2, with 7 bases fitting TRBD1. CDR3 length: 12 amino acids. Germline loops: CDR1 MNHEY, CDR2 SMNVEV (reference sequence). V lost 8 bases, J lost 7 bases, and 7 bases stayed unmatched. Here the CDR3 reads CASGRGGPGYTF. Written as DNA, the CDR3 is TGTGCCAGCGGACGAGGGGGCCCTGGCTACACCTTC.

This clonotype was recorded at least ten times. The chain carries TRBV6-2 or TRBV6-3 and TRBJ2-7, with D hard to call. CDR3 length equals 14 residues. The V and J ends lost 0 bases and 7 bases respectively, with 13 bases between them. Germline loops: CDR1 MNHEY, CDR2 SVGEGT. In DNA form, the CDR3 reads TGTGCCAGCAGTTACTCAGCCGGTCCTCGGGAGCAGTACTTC. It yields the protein CASSYSAGPREQYF.